This T cell receptor (beta chain) was recorded in a study of cytomegalovirus exposure and HLA in healthy donors. Assay: immunoSEQ multiplex PCR; the TCRdb copy retains only in-frame clones and omits some. The data hold about 130,000 clones, with roughly nine tenths observed a single time. This CDR3 region has 19 residues. Trimming removed 5 bases from V and 3 bases from J; junction bases left unmatched: 12. The germline CDR1 and CDR2 sequences are MNHEY and SMNVEV (reference sequence). This receptor was taken from a man aged 25 to 45 in good health and CMV-seronegative. The chain uses TRBV27 and TRBJ2-2; the match to TRBD2 covers 13 bases. The sequencing input was PBMCs. Here the CDR3 reads CASSPRTSGGVFYTGELFF. The CDR3 nucleotides read TGTGCCAGCAGTCCTCGGACTAGCGGGGGAGTCTTTTACACCGGGGAGCTGTTTTTT.